At least ten counts were recorded for the clone carrying this T cell receptor (beta chain). Its antigen is still unknown. Diagnostic decisions used clinical symptoms, serum thyroxine and TRAb, thyroid ultrasound and orbital computed tomography. The entry originates in a study of T cells in Graves' hyperthyroidism and ophthalmopathy. Study background: Once the initial diagnosis was made, peripheral blood was obtained before any treatment. Notes on the study in general: Clonotypes that were expanded in thyroid above 0.001 mostly appeared in blood too. Stable hyperthyroidism was told apart from ophthalmopathy by a model built on 13 V-J features.

Amplified TCR beta CDR3 regions derived from RNA transcripts. In the first-round RT-PCR of the TCR CDR3, the HTBI primer set was used. MiXCR was run by TCRdb on the multiplex PCR reads, yielding one entry per CDR3 protein. The sample yields approximately 150,000 distinct CDR3 sequences, over 7.5% seen once. This CDR3 is 15 amino acids long. V gave up 8 bases and J gave up 0 bases, with 13 bases separating them. Per germline, CDR1 KGHDR and CDR2 SFDVKD. This chain connects TRBV24-1 to TRBJ2-4, with D perhaps assigned TRBD1 or TRBD2 (5 bases each). Source material: blood. This TCR was recovered from a woman aged 18-29 years with Graves' hyperthyroidism that later progressed to Graves' ophthalmopathy. CDR3 in DNA: TGTGCCACCATCTGGGACGGACTAGCCAAAAACATTCAGTACTTC. Protein product: CATIWDGLAKNIQYF.